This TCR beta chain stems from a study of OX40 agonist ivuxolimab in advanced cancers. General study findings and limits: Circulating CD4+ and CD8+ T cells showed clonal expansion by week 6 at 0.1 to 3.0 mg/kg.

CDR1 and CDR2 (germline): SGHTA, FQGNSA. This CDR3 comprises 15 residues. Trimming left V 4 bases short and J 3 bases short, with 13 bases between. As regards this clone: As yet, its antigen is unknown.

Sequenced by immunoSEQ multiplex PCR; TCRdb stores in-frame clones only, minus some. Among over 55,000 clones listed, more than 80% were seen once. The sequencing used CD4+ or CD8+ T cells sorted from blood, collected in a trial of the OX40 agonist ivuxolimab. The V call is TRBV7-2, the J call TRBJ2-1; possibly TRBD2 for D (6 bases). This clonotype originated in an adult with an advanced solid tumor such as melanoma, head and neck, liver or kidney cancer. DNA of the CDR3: TGTGCCAGCAGCTCACCCGGAGGGAACTACAATGAGCAGTTCTTC. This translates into CASSSPGGNYNEQFF.